This TCR beta chain came from a study of cytomegalovirus exposure and HLA in healthy donors. Turning to the study itself: Approximately 170 million T cells yielded some 120 million unique TCR beta sequences in earlier analysis. Overall study findings and caveats: A later analysis showed HLA-associated TCR beta chains outstripping equally common others in clonal expansion.

PCR primers comprised 60 Vbeta and 13 Jbeta primers. This table comes from immunoSEQ multiplex PCR, and its TCRdb copy is limited to in-frame clones, with some not included. The sample has under 170,000 clones; around 79% are singletons. This clone was counted once. As yet, its antigen is unknown. The sequence came from a man between 50 and 59 years old in good health and CMV-seropositive. The specimen sequenced was PBMCs.

The CDR3 DNA is TGTGCCAGCAGCTTAGTGGGGGCCGCAGATACGCAGTATTTT. This sequence encodes CASSLVGAADTQYF. The V and J genes are TRBV7-8 and TRBJ2-3; tentative D call: TRBD1 (6 bases). The CDR3 runs to 14 residues. Germline V gives CDR1 SGHVS, CDR2 FQNEAQ. The V gene lost 1 base and the J gene lost 4 bases, with 9 bases spanning the gap.